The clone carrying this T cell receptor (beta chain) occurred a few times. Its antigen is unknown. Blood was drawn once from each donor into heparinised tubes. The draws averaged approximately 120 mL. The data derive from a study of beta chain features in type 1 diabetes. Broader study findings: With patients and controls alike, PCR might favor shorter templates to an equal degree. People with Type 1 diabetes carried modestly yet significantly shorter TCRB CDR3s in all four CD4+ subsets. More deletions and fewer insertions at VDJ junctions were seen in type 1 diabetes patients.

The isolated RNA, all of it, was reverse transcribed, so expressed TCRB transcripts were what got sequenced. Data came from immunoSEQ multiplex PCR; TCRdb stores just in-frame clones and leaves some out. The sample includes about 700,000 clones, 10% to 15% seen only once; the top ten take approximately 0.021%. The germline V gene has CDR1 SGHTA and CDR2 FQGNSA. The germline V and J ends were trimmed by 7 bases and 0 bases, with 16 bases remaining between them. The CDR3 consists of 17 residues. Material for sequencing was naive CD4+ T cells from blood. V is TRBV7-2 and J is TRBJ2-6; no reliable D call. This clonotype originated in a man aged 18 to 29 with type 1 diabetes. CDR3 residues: CASNWWLESSGANVLTF. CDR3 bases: TGTGCCAGCAACTGGTGGCTCGAGAGCTCTGGGGCCAACGTCCTGACTTTC.